Presented here are 6 T cell receptor beta chains from one specimen sequenced in a study of spatial heterogeneity in lung cancer. Their target antigens are unknown. General observations from the study: Tumoral mutation counts were tracked by counts of expanded intratumoral alpha and beta TCRs.

Described time point: sample taken at primary tumor resection. TCRdb ran MiXCR on the 5' RACE reads and lists one entry per CDR3 protein. Altogether about 16,000 distinct CDR3 sequences are present, around 6.8% being singletons, with the ten largest covering around a fifth. This material consisted of lung tumor tissue, taken at surgery. The receptors shown here come from a female donor with early-stage non-small cell lung cancer.

This clonotype was seen ten or more times. The chain combines TRBV4-2 with TRBJ2-7, with 10 bases matching TRBD2. Per the germline V gene, CDR1 is LGHNA and CDR2 is YNFKEQ. This CDR3 is 15 amino acids long. V lost 0 bases to trimming and J lost 6 bases; unmatched junction nucleotides: 5. CDR3 in DNA: TGTGCCAGCAGCCAAGATAGTTGGACTAGCGGCGAGCAGTACTTC. Translated, it gives CASSQDSWTSGEQYF.

This clonotype qualifies as medium-sized. This chain connects TRBV29-1 to TRBJ2-3; D not resolved. Trimming left V 2 bases short and J 0 bases short, with 6 bases between. CDR3 length: 13 amino acids. The germline V gene encodes CDR1 SQVTM and CDR2 ANQGSEA. CDR3 coding DNA: TGCAGCGTTGAAATACCTAGCACAGATACGCAGTATTTT. Its translation: CSVEIPSTDTQYF.

This clonotype has more than one count but fewer than ten. The chain employs TRBV7-2 and TRBJ1-3; 9 bases fit TRBD1. CDR3 length: 15 amino acids. V gave up 6 bases and J gave up 4 bases; unmatched junction bases: 7. CDR1 is SGHTA and CDR2 is FQGNSA in the germline V gene. The CDR3 loop reads CASSPGTGKGNTIYF. In DNA form, the CDR3 reads TGTGCCAGCAGTCCCGGGACAGGGAAAGGAAACACCATATATTTT.

V is TRBV20-1 and J is TRBJ2-7; weak D call: TRBD1 (6 bases). Deletions cut 2 bases from V and 6 bases from J, with 14 bases between. The CDR3 runs to 13 residues. Germline assignment: CDR1 DFQATT and CDR2 SNEGSKA (reference sequence). In DNA, the CDR3 is TGCAGTGCTAGATTTTCCGGGACACTCGAGCAGTACTTC. It is translated as CSARFSGTLEQYF.

CDR3 loop: CSVLTGGVRAVQYF. The CDR3, as DNA: TGCAGCGTCCTTACAGGGGGAGTTCGTGCGGTGCAGTACTTC. The rearrangement joins TRBV29-1 to TRBJ2-7; TRBD1 matches 8 bases. The ends lost 6 bases at V and 9 bases at J; junction bases unmatched: 16. This CDR3 comprises 14 residues. Germline V gene data show CDR1 as SQVTM and CDR2 as ANQGSEA.

This clonotype came up many times. This chain uses TRBV20-1 with TRBJ2-7, with D hard to call. This CDR3 is 14 amino acids long. Germline values: CDR1 DFQATT, CDR2 SNEGSKA (reference sequence). V lost 5 bases, J lost 2 bases, and 16 bases lay in between. The CDR3 spells CSASGPYPPYEQYF. In DNA, the CDR3 is TGCAGTGCTTCAGGCCCTTACCCCCCCTACGAGCAGTACTTC.